This T cell receptor beta chain comes out of a study of blood T cell repertoires in COVID-19. The CDR3 is 17 residues long. CDR1 and CDR2 (germline): LGHDT, YNNKEL (reference sequence). Trimming took 3 bases from V and 0 from J; bases not matched to a gene: 7. Clones were sequenced by immunoSEQ multiplex PCR, and TCRdb holds only the in-frame ones, with some missing. Here the sample spans around 65,000 clones, roughly 90% being singletons. V usage is TRBV3-1 (or the pseudogene TRBV3-2) and J usage is TRBJ2-3, with 9 bases fitting TRBD2. This TCR came from a human donor in a cohort sampled during active COVID-19. Sequenced material: peripheral blood. CDR3 nucleotides: TGTGCCAGCAGCCATCGACTAGCGGTCCTCAGCACAGATACGCAGTATTTT. Protein: CASSHRLAVLSTDTQYF.